This passage covers 21 T cell receptor beta chains from one sample sequenced in a study of identical twins. TCRdb fed the 5' RACE reads into MiXCR, producing one record per CDR3 protein. The data contain approximately 500,000 distinct CDR3 sequences, nearly 15% of them singletons. These data were likewise used in another study, on yellow fever vaccine responses in identical twins.

Source material: CD4+ T cells sorted from blood. These receptors all come from a woman aged 18-35 years in good health.

The chain joins TRBV12-3 or TRBV12-4 to TRBJ2-6; D is undetermined. Trimming left V 7 bases short and J 2 bases short, with 6 bases between. This CDR3 contains 13 residues. Written as DNA, the CDR3 is TGTGCCAGCAACCTCCCTGGGGCCAACGTCCTGACTTTC. This sequence encodes CASNLPGANVLTF.

This clonotype was counted a few times. The chain employs TRBV7-2 and TRBJ2-7; the match to TRBD1 covers 7 bases. J was trimmed by 3 bases and V by 1 base; bases with no gene match: 3. CDR1 is SGHTA and CDR2 is FQGNSA in the germline V gene. The CDR3 sequence is 14 residues long. The CDR3 DNA is TGTGCCAGCAGCTTAGTTTCAGGGGGCTACGAGCAGTACGTC. The encoded protein is CASSLVSGGYEQYV.

V is TRBV20-1 and J is TRBJ2-3; D is unclear. V shed 3 bases and J shed 6 bases, with 10 bases lying between them. Germline V gene data show CDR1 as DFQATT and CDR2 as SNEGSKA (reference sequence). The CDR3 runs to 12 residues. The CDR3 sequence: CSARAPVDTQYF. DNA for the CDR3: TGCAGTGCTAGGGCCCCCGTGGATACGCAGTATTTT.

The chain uses TRBV20-1 and TRBJ1-4; D remains unclear. This CDR3 comprises 13 residues. CDR1 is DFQATT, CDR2 SNEGSKA, per germline (reference sequence). Trimming shortened V by 5 bases and J by 3 bases, and 10 bases separated the two germline ends. The DNA of the CDR3 is TGCAGTGCTTACAGCAATTCTAATGAAAAACTGTTTTTT. The encoded protein is CSAYSNSNEKLFF.

This clonotype was seen a handful of times. This chain links TRBV2 with TRBJ2-3; D remains ambiguous. CDR3 size: 11 residues. The V end lost 5 bases, the J end lost 4 bases, and 4 bases lay between the germline ends. Looked up from germline, CDR1 is SNHLY and CDR2 is FYNNEI. The CDR3 region is CASSKSDTQYF. In nucleotides, the CDR3 is TGTGCCAGCAGTAAGTCAGATACGCAGTATTTT.

The table lists this clonotype with a few counts. The chain has TRBV20-1 and TRBJ1-6, with D tentatively TRBD1 (6 bases). CDR1 and CDR2 from the germline V gene are DFQATT and SNEGSKA (reference sequence). Trimming took 3 bases from V and 10 from J, leaving 16 bases between them. The CDR3 is made up of 14 amino acids. CDR3 nucleotides: TGCAGTGCTAGGCAAGAGACAGGCTACTCACCCCTCCACTTT. This codes for CSARQETGYSPLHF.

This clonotype was picked up a small number of times. This chain links TRBV10-3 with TRBJ1-1; a possible D gene is TRBD1 (5 bases). The CDR3 length is 12 residues. V lost 6 bases, J lost 3 bases, and 8 bases lay in between. Germline CDR1 and CDR2: ENHRY and SYGVKD. The DNA of the CDR3 is TGTGCCATCAGGGGAGGGGACACTGAAGCTTTCTTT. This translates into CAIRGGDTEAFF.

CDR3 DNA sequence: TGTGCCACCGGGGTTTCCGAGACCCAGTACTTC. Translating it yields CATGVSETQYF. V gene TRBV10-3 combines with J gene TRBJ2-5; TRBD2 is a possible D gene (5 bases). The length of the CDR3 is 11 residues. Germline V CDR1 and CDR2: ENHRY, SYGVKD. V lost 10 bases and J 5 bases, leaving 11 bases between the germline ends.

This clonotype showed up just a few times. V and J are TRBV5-8 and TRBJ2-1; 12 bases fit TRBD1. Germline trimming cut 1 base from V and 5 bases from J; bases unmatched to any gene: 4. This CDR3 region has 16 residues. Germline CDR1 and CDR2: SGHTS and YDEGEE. CDR3 nucleotide sequence: TGTGCCAGCAGCTTGTGGGGACAGGGGGCCGACAATGAGCAGTTCTTC. Residues: CASSLWGQGADNEQFF.

This clonotype was detected only a few times. Possible read error: a much larger clone is one base away. The chain links TRBV11-2 to TRBJ1-1; perhaps TRBD1 as D (6 bases). Trimming stripped 5 bases from V and 1 base from J, with 8 bases between. Germline CDR1 is SGHAT and CDR2 is FQNNGV. The CDR3 runs to 13 residues. CDR3 sequence (DNA): TGTGCCAGCAGCAAACAGGGGAACACTGAAGCTTTCTTT. Encoded protein: CASSKQGNTEAFF.

This clonotype was seen more than once but under ten times. J is TRBJ2-7 and V is TRBV10-3; 8 nucleotides match TRBD1. The V segment lost 4 bases and the J segment 4 bases; nucleotides outside the gene matches: 3. The germline CDR1 and CDR2 sequences are ENHRY and SYGVKD. The CDR3 is 13 amino acids. The CDR3 DNA sequence: TGTGCCATCAGTGGAGGGACAGGTTACGAGCAGTACTTC. It encodes CAISGGTGYEQYF.

The chain is built from TRBV9 and TRBJ2-1, with TRBD2 identical over 9 bases. Germline assignment: CDR1 SGDLS and CDR2 YYNGEE. Trimming took 0 bases from V and 8 from J; bases not matched to a gene: 6. The CDR3 extends over 15 amino acids. The CDR3 bases are TGTGCCAGCAGCGTAGAAGGGACTAGCAGCCATGAGCAGTTCTTC. It encodes CASSVEGTSSHEQFF.

This clonotype was recorded a few times. The chain joins TRBV18 to TRBJ2-1; 7 nucleotides align to TRBD2. CDR3 size: 12 residues. Trimming at V came to 3 bases and at J to 9 bases, leaving 2 bases not matched to a gene. CDR1 is KGHSH, CDR2 LQKENI, per germline. CDR3 coding DNA: TGTGCCAGCTCACCGACTAGCACTGAGCAGTTCTTC. It translates to CASSPTSTEQFF.

This clonotype was counted only a few times. The V call is TRBV10-3, the J call TRBJ2-1, with TRBD2 matching over 8 bases. Germline loops: CDR1 ENHRY, CDR2 SYGVKD. V dropped 5 bases and J dropped 8; count of bases not matched to a gene: 5. This CDR3 comprises 13 residues. The CDR3 DNA reads TGTGCCATCAGTTCACTAGCGGTGGATGAGCAGTTCTTC. As protein: CAISSLAVDEQFF.

This clonotype has at least ten counts. The chain couples TRBV5-1 to TRBJ2-1, with 10 bases that match TRBD1. Germline-derived CDR1 and CDR2 are SGHRS and YFSETQ. J gave up 6 bases and V 0 bases, and 9 bases lay outside the gene matches. The CDR3 length is 17 residues. The CDR3 nucleotides are TGCGCCAGCAGCTTGGGGCTTTGGGACAGGGGAGTCAATGAGCAGTTCTTC. It is translated as CASSLGLWDRGVNEQFF.

This clonotype occurred a few times. CDR3 nucleotides: TGTGCCAGCAGTTTACGGCAGCCCGGGACTAGCGGGAGAAATGAGCAGTTCTTC. Translation gives CASSLRQPGTSGRNEQFF. The V call is TRBV12-3 or TRBV12-4, the J call TRBJ2-1, with 14 bases matching TRBD2. V shed 2 bases, J shed 7 bases, and the junction held 10 bases outside the gene matches. This CDR3 has 18 residues.

The chain recombines TRBV7-7 with TRBJ2-5; possibly TRBD1 for D (6 bases). Germline values: CDR1 SSHAT, CDR2 FNYEAQ (reference sequence). The CDR3 spans 14 residues. Trimming took 5 bases from V and 7 from J, leaving 17 bases between them. The CDR3 coding sequence is TGTGCCAGCAGCCCGGGGCAGGGGAGTATGACCCAGTACTTC. This encodes CASSPGQGSMTQYF.

J is TRBJ2-2 and V is TRBV12-3 or TRBV12-4; D might be TRBD1 (5 bases). The CDR3 is 13 amino acids. The V gene lost 3 bases and the J gene lost 5 bases, with 7 bases spanning the gap. Here the CDR3 reads CASSFRATGELFF. Here the CDR3 DNA reads TGTGCCAGCAGTTTCAGGGCAACCGGGGAGCTGTTTTTT.

The rearrangement uses TRBV20-1 and TRBJ2-7; 8 bases line up with TRBD2. The length of the CDR3 is 14 residues. Germline-derived CDR1 and CDR2 are DFQATT and SNEGSKA (reference sequence). V lost 7 bases, J lost 3 bases, and 11 bases stayed unmatched. Written as DNA, the CDR3 is TGCAGTGTTATTCGACTAGCGATAGGCTACGAGCAGTACTTC. Amino acid sequence: CSVIRLAIGYEQYF.

This clonotype was observed a few times. The rearrangement uses TRBV6-5 and TRBJ2-1, with no clear D. The germline V gene has CDR1 MNHEY and CDR2 SVGAGI. This CDR3 comprises 14 residues. V lost 2 bases, J lost 10 bases, and 15 bases lay in between. DNA for the CDR3: TGTGCCAGCAGTTACCCACGAGTGGACGGGGAGCAGTTCTTC. The encoded protein is CASSYPRVDGEQFF.

CDR3 residues: CASRRRTSGSFNEQFF. The CDR3 region has the DNA TGTGCCAGCAGAAGACGGACTAGCGGGAGTTTCAATGAGCAGTTCTTC. The rearrangement joins TRBV5-6 to TRBJ2-1; 13 nucleotides align to TRBD2. The CDR3 extends over 16 amino acids. V was clipped by 5 bases and J by 6 bases; unmatched bases: 8. From germline, CDR1 is SGHDT and CDR2 YYEEEE.